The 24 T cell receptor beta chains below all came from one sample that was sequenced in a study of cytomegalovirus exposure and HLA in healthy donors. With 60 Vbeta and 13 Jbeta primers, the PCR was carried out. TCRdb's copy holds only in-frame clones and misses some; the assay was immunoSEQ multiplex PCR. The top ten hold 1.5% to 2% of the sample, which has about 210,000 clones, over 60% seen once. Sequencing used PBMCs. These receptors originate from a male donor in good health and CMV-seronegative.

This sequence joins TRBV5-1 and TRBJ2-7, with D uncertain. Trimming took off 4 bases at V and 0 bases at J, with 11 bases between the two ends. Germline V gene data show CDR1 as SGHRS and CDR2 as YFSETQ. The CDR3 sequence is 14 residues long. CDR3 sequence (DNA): TGCGCCAGCAGCCCCGCAGGATTCTCCTACGAGCAGTACTTC. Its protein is CASSPAGFSYEQYF.

In DNA, the CDR3 is TGCGCCAGCAGGCCGATAGGGGAAACCAGCCACGAGCAGTACTTC. As protein: CASRPIGETSHEQYF. The V and J genes are TRBV4-1 and TRBJ2-5; a possible D gene is TRBD1 (5 bases). The DNA end is more similar to TRBJ2-7, so the J call may be wrong. Germline CDR1 reads MGHRA; CDR2 reads YSYEKL. The CDR3 runs to 15 residues.

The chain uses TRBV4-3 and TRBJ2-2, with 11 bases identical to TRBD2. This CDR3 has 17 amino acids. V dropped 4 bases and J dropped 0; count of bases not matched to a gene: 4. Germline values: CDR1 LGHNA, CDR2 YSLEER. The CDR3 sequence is CASSRQTSGANTGELFF. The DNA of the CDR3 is TGCGCCAGCAGCCGGCAGACTAGCGGGGCGAACACCGGGGAGCTGTTTTTT.

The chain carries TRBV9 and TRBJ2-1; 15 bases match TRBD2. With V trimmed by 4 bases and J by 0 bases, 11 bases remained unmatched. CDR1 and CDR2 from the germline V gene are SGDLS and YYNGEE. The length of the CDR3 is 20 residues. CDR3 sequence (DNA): TGTGCCAGCAGCTCCCGACAGCGGACTAGCGGGAGGGGCTCCTACAATGAGCAGTTCTTC. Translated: CASSSRQRTSGRGSYNEQFF.

CDR3 in amino acids: CASSYGQVYGYTF. CDR3 in DNA: TGTGCCAGCAGTTACGGGCAGGTCTATGGCTACACCTTC. The V and J genes are TRBV6-6 and TRBJ1-2; D is unclear. V was cut by 2 bases and J by 4 bases, with 8 bases left in between. Germline V lookup: CDR1 MNHNY, CDR2 SVGAGI (reference sequence). The CDR3 sequence is 13 residues long.

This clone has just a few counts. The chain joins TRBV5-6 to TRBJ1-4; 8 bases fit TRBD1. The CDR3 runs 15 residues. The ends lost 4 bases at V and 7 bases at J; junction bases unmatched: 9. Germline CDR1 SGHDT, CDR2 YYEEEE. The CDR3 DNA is TGTGCCAGCAGCGACGACAGGGGATTAGGTGAAAAACTGTTTTTT. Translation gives CASSDDRGLGEKLFF.

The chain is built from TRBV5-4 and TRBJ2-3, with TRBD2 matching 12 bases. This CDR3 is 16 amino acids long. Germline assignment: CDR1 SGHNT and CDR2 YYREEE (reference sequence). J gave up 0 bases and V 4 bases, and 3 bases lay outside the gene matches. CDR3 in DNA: TGTGCCAGCAGCACCGGGACTAGCGGGAGCACAGATACGCAGTATTTT. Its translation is CASSTGTSGSTDTQYF.

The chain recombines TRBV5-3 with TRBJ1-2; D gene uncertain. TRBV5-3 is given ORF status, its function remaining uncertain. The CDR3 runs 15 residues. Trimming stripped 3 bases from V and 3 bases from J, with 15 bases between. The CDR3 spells CARSSEVGRYYGYTF. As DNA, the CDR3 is TGTGCCAGAAGCTCGGAGGTGGGCAGATACTATGGCTACACCTTC.

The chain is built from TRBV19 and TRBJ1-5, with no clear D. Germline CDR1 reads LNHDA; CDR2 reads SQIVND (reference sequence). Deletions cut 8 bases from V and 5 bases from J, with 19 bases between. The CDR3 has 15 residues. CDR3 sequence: CASSRISEEHQPQHF. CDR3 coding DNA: TGTGCCAGTTCCCGCATCTCCGAGGAGCATCAGCCCCAGCATTTT. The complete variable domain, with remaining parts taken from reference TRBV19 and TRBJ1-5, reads DGGITQSPKYLFRKEGQNVTLSCEQNLNHDAMYWYRQDPGQGLRLIYYSQIVNDFQKGDIAEGYSVSREKKESFPLTVTSAQKNPTAFYLCASSRISEEHQPQHFGDGTRLSIL.

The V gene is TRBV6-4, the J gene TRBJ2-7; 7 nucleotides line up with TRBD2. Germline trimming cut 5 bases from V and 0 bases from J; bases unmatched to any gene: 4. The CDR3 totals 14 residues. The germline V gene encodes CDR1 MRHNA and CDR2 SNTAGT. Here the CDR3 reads CASSSTGGSYEQYF. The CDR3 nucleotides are TGTGCCAGCAGTTCAACGGGGGGCTCCTACGAGCAGTACTTC.

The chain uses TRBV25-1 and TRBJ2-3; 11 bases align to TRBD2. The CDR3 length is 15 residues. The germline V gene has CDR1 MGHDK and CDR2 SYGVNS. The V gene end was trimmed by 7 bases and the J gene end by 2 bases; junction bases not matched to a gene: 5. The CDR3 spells CASMLAGGFTDTQYF. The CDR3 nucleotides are TGTGCCAGCATGTTAGCGGGGGGGTTCACAGATACGCAGTATTTT.

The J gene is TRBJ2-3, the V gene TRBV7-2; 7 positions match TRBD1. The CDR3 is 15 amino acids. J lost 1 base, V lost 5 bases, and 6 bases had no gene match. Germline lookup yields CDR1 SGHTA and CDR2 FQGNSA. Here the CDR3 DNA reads TGTGCCAGCAGCACGGGACAGAGACGCACAGATACGCAGTATTTT. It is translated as CASSTGQRRTDTQYF.

DNA for the CDR3: TGTGCCAGCAGCTTAGCTGCGGGGATAACAGGGGGGGAGACCCAGTACTTC. It specifies CASSLAAGITGGETQYF. The chain uses TRBV7-2 and TRBJ2-5; the match to TRBD1 covers 8 bases. V lost 0 bases, J lost 5 bases, and 11 bases stayed unmatched. The germline CDR1 and CDR2 sequences are SGHTA and FQGNSA. The CDR3 runs 17 residues.

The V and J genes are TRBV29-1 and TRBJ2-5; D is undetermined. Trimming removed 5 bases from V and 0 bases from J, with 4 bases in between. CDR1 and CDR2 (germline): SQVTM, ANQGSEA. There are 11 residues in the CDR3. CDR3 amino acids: CSVLNQETQYF. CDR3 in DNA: TGCAGCGTTCTAAACCAAGAGACCCAGTACTTC.

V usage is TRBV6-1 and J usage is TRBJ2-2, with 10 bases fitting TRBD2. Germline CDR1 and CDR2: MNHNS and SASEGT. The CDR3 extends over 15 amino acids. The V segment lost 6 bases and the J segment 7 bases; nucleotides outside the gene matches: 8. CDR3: CASRGAGGPGGELFF. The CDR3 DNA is TGTGCCAGCAGGGGAGCGGGGGGGCCGGGCGGGGAGCTGTTTTTT.

The DNA for the CDR3 is TGTGCCAGCAGTACCAGACTAGCGGGAGCCTACAATGAGCAGTTCTTC. It is translated as CASSTRLAGAYNEQFF. The V call is TRBV6-4, the J call TRBJ2-1; 12 bases map to TRBD2. The CDR3 covers 16 residues. J was trimmed by 2 bases and V by 5 bases; bases with no gene match: 4. The germline gives CDR1 MRHNA, CDR2 SNTAGT.

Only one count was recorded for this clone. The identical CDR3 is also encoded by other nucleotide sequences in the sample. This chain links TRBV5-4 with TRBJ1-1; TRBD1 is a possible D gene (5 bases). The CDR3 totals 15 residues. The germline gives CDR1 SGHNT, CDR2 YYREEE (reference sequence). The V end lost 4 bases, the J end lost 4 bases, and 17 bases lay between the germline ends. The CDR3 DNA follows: TGTGCCAGCAGCCTGGAGGTAGGGAGGGGCACTGAAGCTTTCTTT. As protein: CASSLEVGRGTEAFF. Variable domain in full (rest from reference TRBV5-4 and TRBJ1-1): ETGVTQSPTHLIKTRGQQVTLRCSSQSGHNTVSWYQQALGQGPQFIFQYYREEENGRGNFPPRFSGLQFPNYSSELNVNALELDDSALYLCASSLEVGRGTEAFFGQGTRLTVV.

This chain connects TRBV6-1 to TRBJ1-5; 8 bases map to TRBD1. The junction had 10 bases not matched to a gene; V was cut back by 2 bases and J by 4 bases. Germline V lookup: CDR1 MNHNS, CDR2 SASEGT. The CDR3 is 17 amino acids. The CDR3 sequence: CASSEWTGSVWNQPQHF. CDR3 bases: TGTGCCAGCAGTGAATGGACAGGGAGTGTATGGAATCAGCCCCAGCATTTT.

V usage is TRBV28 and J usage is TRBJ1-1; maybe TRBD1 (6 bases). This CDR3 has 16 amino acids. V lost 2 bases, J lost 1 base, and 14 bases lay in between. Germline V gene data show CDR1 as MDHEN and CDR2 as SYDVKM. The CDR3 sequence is CASSLKVGTWNTEAFF. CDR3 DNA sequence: TGTGCCAGCAGTTTAAAAGTAGGGACATGGAACACTGAAGCTTTCTTT.

The CDR3 reads CASRNQGTGNTIYF. The CDR3 DNA is TGTGCCAGCAGGAACCAGGGGACTGGAAACACCATATATTTT. The chain links TRBV28 to TRBJ1-3; a possible D gene is TRBD1 (6 bases). Germline CDR1 MDHEN, CDR2 SYDVKM. The CDR3 contains 14 residues. V gave up 6 bases and J gave up 2 bases, with 11 bases separating them.

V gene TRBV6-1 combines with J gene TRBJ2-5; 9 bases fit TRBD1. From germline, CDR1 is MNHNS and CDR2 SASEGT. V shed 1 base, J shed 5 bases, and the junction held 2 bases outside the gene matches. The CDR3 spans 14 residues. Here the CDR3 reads CASSEDRGLETQYF. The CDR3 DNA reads TGTGCCAGCAGTGAAGACAGGGGGCTGGAGACCCAGTACTTC.

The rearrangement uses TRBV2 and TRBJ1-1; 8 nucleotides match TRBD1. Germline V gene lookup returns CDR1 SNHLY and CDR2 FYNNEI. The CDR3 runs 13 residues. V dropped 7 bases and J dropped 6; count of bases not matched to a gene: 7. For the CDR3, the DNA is TGTGCCAGCATTAGGACAGGGAATTCTGAAGCTTTCTTT. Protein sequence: CASIRTGNSEAFF.

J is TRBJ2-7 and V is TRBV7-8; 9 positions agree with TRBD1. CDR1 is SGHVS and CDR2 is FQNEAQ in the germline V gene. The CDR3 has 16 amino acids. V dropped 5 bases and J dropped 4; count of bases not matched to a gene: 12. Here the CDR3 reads CASSPNSGTGTYEQYF. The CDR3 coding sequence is TGTGCCAGCAGCCCCAACTCCGGGACAGGGACGTACGAGCAGTACTTC.

The CDR3, as DNA: TGTGCCAGCAGCGCATCCGGGACAGACCCGACCTACGAGCAGTACTTC. Translation: CASSASGTDPTYEQYF. The genes are TRBV9 and TRBJ2-7; 7 nucleotides line up with TRBD1. Germline V CDR1 and CDR2: SGDLS, YYNGEE. The CDR3 spans 16 residues. Trimming cost V 3 bases and J 2 bases; bases outside gene matches: 11.